These 25 T cell receptor beta chains originate from one sample sequenced in a study of shared clonotypes between healthy human individuals. Naive CD8 cells comprised CD45RO-negative, CCR7-positively selected cells, excluding terminally differentiated effector memory CD45RA+ cells. Clones were sequenced by immunoSEQ multiplex PCR, and TCRdb holds only the in-frame ones, with some missing. The sample shows hundreds of thousands of clones, almost 95% of them seen only once. The specimen sequenced was naive CD8+ T cells sorted from blood. All receptors come from a man younger than 45 in good health.

This chain links TRBV7-3 with TRBJ2-2; 9 bases map to TRBD2. Germline V gene data show CDR1 as SGHTA and CDR2 as FQGTGA. The CDR3 loop spans 19 amino acids. V lost 0 bases and J lost 0; bases outside the gene matches: 8. The CDR3 bases are TGTGCCAGCAGCTTAACGTCTAGCGGGACCCTCGCGAACACCGGGGAGCTGTTTTTT. Its protein is CASSLTSSGTLANTGELFF. The whole variable domain, remainder taken from reference TRBV7-3 and TRBJ2-2, is GAGVSQTPSNKVTEKGKYVELRCDPISGHTALYWYRQSLGQGPEFLIYFQGTGAADDSGLPNDRFFAVRPEGSVSTLKIQRTERGDSAVYLCASSLTSSGTLANTGELFFGEGSRLTVL.

This rearrangement joins TRBV30 to TRBJ2-7, with D possibly matching TRBD2 (6 bases). This CDR3 region has 12 residues. Germline CDR1 GTSNPN, CDR2 SVGIG (reference sequence). The CDR3 reads CAGRLAGYEQYF. CDR3 bases: TGTGCGGGGCGCTTGGCGGGATACGAGCAGTACTTC.

Worth noting for this clone: The sample has other DNA sequences that encode this CDR3 too. The chain recombines TRBV19 with TRBJ2-1; D unclear. Per germline, CDR1 LNHDA and CDR2 SQIVND (reference sequence). The CDR3 extends over 12 amino acids. V lost 1 base, J lost 7 bases, and 5 bases lay in between. This CDR3 is CASSIGPNEQFF. The DNA of the CDR3 is TGTGCCAGTAGTATAGGGCCGAATGAGCAGTTCTTC.

The rearrangement links TRBV14 to TRBJ2-2; D is perhaps TRBD2 (6 bases). This CDR3 region has 15 residues. The germline V gene encodes CDR1 SGHDN and CDR2 FVKESK. V was cut by 8 bases and J by 2 bases, with 15 bases left in between. The DNA for the CDR3 is TGTGCCAGCGGGGGAGGAGGGAGAAACACCGGGGAGCTGTTTTTT. This gives the protein CASGGGGRNTGELFF.

The chain couples TRBV4-1 to TRBJ1-1; TRBD1 matches 8 bases. The CDR3 contains 17 residues. The J segment lost 4 bases and the V segment lost 0 bases, leaving 10 bases of the junction unmatched. CDR1 and CDR2 from the germline V gene are MGHRA and YSYEKL. CDR3 coding DNA: TGCGCCAGCAGCCAAGATGGGAGCGCAGGGGGCTTCACTGAAGCTTTCTTT. Residues: CASSQDGSAGGFTEAFF.

V is TRBV27 and J is TRBJ1-5; D is undetermined. Trimming left V 6 bases short and J 8 bases short, with 17 bases between. Germline V gives CDR1 MNHEY, CDR2 SMNVEV (reference sequence). The CDR3 consists of 14 residues. This chain's CDR3 is CASSPSRATKPQHF. CDR3 sequence (DNA): TGTGCCAGCAGCCCCAGTAGGGCCACAAAGCCCCAGCATTTT.

The CDR3 region is CASSPSGTGYQETQYF. The CDR3 coding sequence is TGTGCCAGCAGCCCGTCCGGGACAGGGTACCAAGAGACCCAGTACTTC. J is TRBJ2-5 and V is TRBV7-7; 9 bases align to TRBD1. V dropped 5 bases and J dropped 0; count of bases not matched to a gene: 7. CDR3 length: 16 amino acids. The germline gives CDR1 SSHAT, CDR2 FNYEAQ (reference sequence).

The gene calls are TRBV15 and TRBJ2-2; TRBD1 aligns across 9 bases. This CDR3 spans 17 amino acids. Germline CDR1 LNHNV, CDR2 YYDKDF (reference sequence). With 0 bases clipped from V and 5 bases from J, the junction kept 7 bases outside the gene matches. CDR3 sequence reads: CATSRDLGTGSTGELFF. DNA of the CDR3: TGTGCCACCAGCAGAGATCTCGGGACAGGGAGTACCGGGGAGCTGTTTTTT.

This clone was seen only once. This chain links TRBV27 with TRBJ2-3; D is possibly TRBD2 (5 bases). Trimming removed 2 bases at V and 2 bases at J, with 14 bases between. Germline V CDR1 and CDR2: MNHEY, SMNVEV (reference sequence). The length of the CDR3 is 16 residues. The CDR3 DNA is TGTGCCAGCAGTTTACCGGGGATTGGTCCCACAGATACGCAGTATTTT. Protein: CASSLPGIGPTDTQYF.

This clone was observed a single time. This rearrangement joins TRBV7-8 to TRBJ2-7; no reliable D call. The CDR3 contains 12 residues. V was cut by 8 bases and J by 0 bases, with 8 bases left in between. Per germline, CDR1 SGHVS and CDR2 FQNEAQ. This CDR3 is CASGQRSYEQYF. CDR3 DNA sequence: TGTGCCAGCGGCCAGCGCTCCTACGAGCAGTACTTC. Variable domain in full (rest from reference TRBV7-8 and TRBJ2-7): GAGVSQSPRYKVAKRGQDVALRCDPISGHVSLFWYQQALGQGPEFLTYFQNEAQLDKSGLPSDRFFAERPEGSVSTLKIQRTQQEDSAVYLCASGQRSYEQYFGPGTRLTVT.

The chain employs TRBV7-9 and TRBJ1-2; 7 nucleotides align to TRBD1. Germline values: CDR1 SEHNR, CDR2 FQNEAQ (reference sequence). The length of the CDR3 is 16 residues. The V and J ends lost 3 bases and 4 bases, in that order; junction bases with no gene match: 11. CDR3 coding DNA: TGTGCCAGCAGCTTTGCAGGGGGAGGTCTGGCCTATGGCTACACCTTC. This codes for CASSFAGGGLAYGYTF.

V and J are TRBV4-1 and TRBJ1-2; the D is unclear. Trimming cost V 3 bases and J 8 bases, with 19 bases left between them. The CDR3 length is 15 residues. Germline loops: CDR1 MGHRA, CDR2 YSYEKL. The CDR3 protein is CASSQPDGYLSGYTF. CDR3 DNA sequence: TGCGCCAGCAGCCAGCCGGACGGCTATTTGAGCGGCTACACCTTC.

V usage is TRBV29-1 and J usage is TRBJ2-7; TRBD1 agrees at 10 bases. V dropped 7 bases and J dropped 6; count of bases not matched to a gene: 6. Germline loops: CDR1 SQVTM, CDR2 ANQGSEA. The CDR3 extends over 12 amino acids. The CDR3 DNA sequence: TGCAGCGCCGGGACAGGGGATCTCGAGCAGTACTTC. Amino acid sequence: CSAGTGDLEQYF.

This clone showed up just once. The chain links TRBV10-1 to TRBJ2-5, with 10 bases fitting TRBD2. CDR3 length: 17 residues. Germline V gives CDR1 WNHNN, CDR2 SYGVQD (reference sequence). Unmatched junction bases numbered 7, after V lost 0 bases and J lost 3 bases. CDR3 loop: CASSESGIAGGEETQYF. The CDR3 DNA is TGCGCCAGCAGTGAGTCGGGGATAGCGGGAGGAGAAGAGACCCAGTACTTC.

The CDR3 spells CASSHQPGQGTYEQYF. In DNA form, the CDR3 reads TGTGCCAGCAGCCATCAGCCGGGACAGGGGACCTACGAGCAGTACTTC. V gene TRBV7-9 combines with J gene TRBJ2-7; the match to TRBD1 covers 10 bases. The CDR3 is 16 residues long. With V trimmed by 5 bases and J by 2 bases, 9 bases remained unmatched. CDR1 and CDR2 from the germline V gene are SEHNR and FQNEAQ (reference sequence).

This chain connects TRBV7-7 to TRBJ2-2; 11 bases fit TRBD2. Trimming at V came to 5 bases and at J to 8 bases, leaving 16 bases not matched to a gene. The CDR3 has 18 residues. The germline V gene has CDR1 SSHAT and CDR2 FNYEAQ (reference sequence). The CDR3 spells CASSPILAGDRPPGELFF. The CDR3 DNA reads as TGTGCCAGCAGCCCAATACTAGCGGGAGACCGCCCGCCGGGGGAGCTGTTTTTT.

The chain has TRBV9 and TRBJ1-2; 7 bases fit TRBD1. This CDR3 is 17 amino acids long. The germline gives CDR1 SGDLS, CDR2 YYNGEE. V lost 3 bases, J lost 4 bases, and 15 bases stayed unmatched. Written as DNA, the CDR3 is TGTGCCAGCAGCGCTCCTGATGTACAGGGGCTCGGCTATGGCTACACCTTC. This codes for CASSAPDVQGLGYGYTF.

The CDR3 bases are TGTGCCATCCACGAACCGGGACAGGGGTACAATGAGCAGTTCTTC. It is translated as CAIHEPGQGYNEQFF. The chain uses TRBV18 and TRBJ2-1; 10 nucleotides align to TRBD1. The CDR3 covers 15 residues. Looked up from germline, CDR1 is KGHSH and CDR2 is LQKENI. The V segment lost 10 bases and the J segment 4 bases; nucleotides outside the gene matches: 10. Combining the CDR3 with reference TRBV18 and TRBJ2-1 gives the whole variable domain NAGVMQNPRHLVRRRGQEARLRCSPMKGHSHVYWYRQLPEEGLKFMVYLQKENIIDESGMPKERFSAEFPKEGPSILRIQQVVRGDSAAYFCAIHEPGQGYNEQFFGPGTRLTVL.

A single count supports this clone. The rearrangement joins TRBV11-2 to TRBJ1-4; 9 nucleotides agree with TRBD1. Trimming at V came to 6 bases and at J to 0 bases, leaving 2 bases not matched to a gene. This CDR3 region has 15 residues. CDR1 and CDR2 (germline): SGHAT, FQNNGV. The CDR3 nucleotides are TGTGCCAGCAGGGGACAGGGAGCAACTAATGAAAAACTGTTTTTT. It translates to CASRGQGATNEKLFF.

The chain carries TRBV10-3 and TRBJ2-3; D not resolved. This CDR3 is 13 amino acids long. V was shortened by 5 bases and J by 4 bases, with 10 bases between the two germline ends. The germline V gene has CDR1 ENHRY and CDR2 SYGVKD. DNA of the CDR3: TGTGCCATCAGTCCGGTCCCTCCAGATACGCAGTATTTT. Protein sequence: CAISPVPPDTQYF.

A remark on this clone: The identical CDR3 is also encoded by other nucleotide sequences in the sample. The chain has TRBV9 and TRBJ2-7; the D gene is possibly TRBD2 (6 bases). The germline gives CDR1 SGDLS, CDR2 YYNGEE. The CDR3 has 13 residues. The V gene lost 2 bases and the J gene lost 4 bases, with 10 bases spanning the gap. The CDR3 region is CASSVGGNYEQYF. DNA of the CDR3: TGTGCCAGCAGCGTTGGCGGGAATTACGAGCAGTACTTC.

The V and J genes are TRBV7-2 and TRBJ2-5; 8 bases agree with TRBD1. V dropped 3 bases and J dropped 1; count of bases not matched to a gene: 16. Germline V gene sequence: CDR1 SGHTA, CDR2 FQGNSA. This CDR3 contains 19 residues. The CDR3 DNA follows: TGTGCCAGCAGCTTGAGCTGGGGCAGGGGGCAAAAAGGCCAAGAGACCCAGTACTTC. Protein sequence: CASSLSWGRGQKGQETQYF.

The rearrangement uses TRBV27 and TRBJ2-2, with D hard to call. CDR1 and CDR2 from the germline V gene are MNHEY and SMNVEV (reference sequence). The CDR3 has 12 residues. Trimming pared 3 bases from V and 9 bases from J, leaving 8 bases between. CDR3 bases: TGTGCCAGCAGTTTGGTAGGGAGGGAGCTGTTTTTT. This gives the protein CASSLVGRELFF.

The V gene is TRBV25-1, the J gene TRBJ2-1, with 7 bases matching TRBD2. This CDR3 spans 16 amino acids. Germline lookup yields CDR1 MGHDK and CDR2 SYGVNS. V was clipped by 5 bases and J by 0 bases; unmatched bases: 7. The CDR3 DNA is TGTGCCAGCAGTCTATCTAGCGGAAGCTCCTACAATGAGCAGTTCTTC. Amino acid sequence: CASSLSSGSSYNEQFF.

This chain connects TRBV7-2 to TRBJ1-1; no definite D call. From germline, CDR1 is SGHTA and CDR2 FQGNSA. There are 10 residues in the CDR3. Trimming took off 7 bases at V and 11 bases at J, with 11 bases between the two ends. CDR3 sequence reads: CASKLLGAFF. DNA of the CDR3: TGTGCCAGCAAACTTCTTGGGGCTTTCTTT.